This T cell receptor beta chain came from a study of radiotherapy plus CTLA-4 blockade in lung cancer. Study summary: Disease control reached more than 25%, with objective responses in approximately 17%.

With regard to this clone: Antigen: not known.

Findings and caveats of the study: Increased serum interferon-beta after radiation also reportedly predicted response strongly.

Generated by immunoSEQ multiplex PCR, the TCRdb table keeps only in-frame clones and is missing some. Counted here are about 19,000 clones, more than 75% occurring once; the ten biggest clones make up about a quarter. With 3 bases removed from V and 1 base from J, the gap between germline ends came to 14 bases. The germline CDR1 and CDR2 sequences are SGDLS and YYNGEE. The CDR3 extends over 16 amino acids. The sequence derives from a human donor with non-small cell lung cancer whose response to radiotherapy plus ipilimumab could not be evaluated. The J gene is TRBJ1-3, the V gene TRBV9, with TRBD1 as a possible D gene (6 bases). The sequencing here drew on peripheral blood, taken from a patient treated with radiotherapy plus ipilimumab. DNA of the CDR3: TGTGCCAGCAGCGCCCAGGGGTCTGGGTCTGGAAACACCATATATTTT. Protein: CASSAQGSGSGNTIYF.